This passage covers 23 T cell receptor beta chains from one sample sequenced in a study of T cell changes during pregnancy in multiple sclerosis. Method: immunoSEQ multiplex PCR; TCRdb's copy keeps in-frame clones and lacks some. Here the sample spans under 55,000 clones, more than 90% being singletons. The material sequenced was CD4+ T cells from peripheral blood mononuclear cells, taken before pregnancy. The origin of the receptors is a female donor with multiple sclerosis, enrolled in a pregnancy study.

This sequence joins TRBV13 and TRBJ2-1, with TRBD2 identical over 12 bases. Per germline, CDR1 PRHDT and CDR2 FYEKMQ (reference sequence). V shed 0 bases, J shed 3 bases, and the junction held 9 bases outside the gene matches. The CDR3 sequence is 19 residues long. CDR3 nucleotide sequence: TGTGCCAGCAGCTTAGGGAGGCGACTAGCGGGAGTTCACTACAATGAGCAGTTCTTC. Its protein is CASSLGRRLAGVHYNEQFF.

J is TRBJ2-1 and V is TRBV27; 12 bases agree with TRBD2. V shed 4 bases, J shed 4 bases, and the junction held 5 bases outside the gene matches. The CDR3 extends over 16 amino acids. In germline, CDR1 is MNHEY, CDR2 SMNVEV (reference sequence). For the CDR3, the DNA is TGTGCCAGCAGTTCGCCGACTAGCGGGAGATACAATGAGCAGTTCTTC. It translates to CASSSPTSGRYNEQFF.

J is TRBJ2-7 and V is TRBV28; 11 nucleotides agree with TRBD1. There are 15 residues in the CDR3. The V gene end was trimmed by 3 bases and the J gene end by 3 bases; junction bases not matched to a gene: 4. Germline values: CDR1 MDHEN, CDR2 SYDVKM. Written as DNA, the CDR3 is TGTGCCAGCAGTTTGGGGGGACAGGGGGACTACGAGCAGTACTTC. It yields the protein CASSLGGQGDYEQYF.

V usage is TRBV19 and J usage is TRBJ1-1; 7 positions agree with TRBD1. CDR3 size: 15 residues. Trimming removed 4 bases from V and 5 bases from J; junction bases left unmatched: 10. The germline V gene has CDR1 LNHDA and CDR2 SQIVND (reference sequence). The CDR3: CASSNPAGGNTEAFF. The CDR3 DNA is TGTGCCAGTAGTAATCCCGCAGGGGGAAATACTGAAGCTTTCTTT. The variable domain in full, completed from reference TRBV19 and TRBJ1-1, reads DGGITQSPKYLFRKEGQNVTLSCEQNLNHDAMYWYRQDPGQGLRLIYYSQIVNDFQKGDIAEGYSVSREKKESFPLTVTSAQKNPTAFYLCASSNPAGGNTEAFFGQGTRLTVV.

V gene TRBV30 combines with J gene TRBJ1-4, with 8 nucleotides matching TRBD1. V lost 5 bases to trimming and J lost 6 bases; unmatched junction nucleotides: 5. This CDR3 has 13 amino acids. Germline V gene sequence: CDR1 GTSNPN, CDR2 SVGIG (reference sequence). This chain's CDR3 is CAWGQGADEKLFF. CDR3 DNA sequence: TGTGCCTGGGGGCAGGGGGCTGATGAAAAACTGTTTTTT.

The V gene is TRBV7-9, the J gene TRBJ2-5; D not resolved. CDR1 is SEHNR, CDR2 FQNEAQ, per germline (reference sequence). The CDR3 covers 14 residues. Trimming removed 1 base at V and 1 base at J, with 7 bases between. This CDR3 is CASSLGTLQETQYF. In DNA form, the CDR3 reads TGTGCCAGCAGCTTAGGTACTCTCCAAGAGACCCAGTACTTC.

The gene calls are TRBV5-1 and TRBJ2-3; 9 bases fit TRBD1. CDR3 length: 16 amino acids. CDR1 and CDR2 (germline): SGHRS, YFSETQ. The junction had 10 bases not matched to a gene; V was cut back by 4 bases and J by 4 bases. DNA for the CDR3: TGCGCCAGCAGCAACGCCTGGACAGGGGAGGCAGATACGCAGTATTTT. Protein: CASSNAWTGEADTQYF.

There are many counts of this clone. The V and J genes are TRBV7-9 and TRBJ1-1; D is possibly TRBD1 (6 bases). V lost 4 bases to trimming and J lost 5 bases, with 17 bases between them. This CDR3 contains 15 residues. CDR1 SEHNR and CDR2 FQNEAQ come from the germline V gene (reference sequence). The CDR3 DNA is TGTGCCAGCAGCTCCAGCGGGGGGACATGGACTGAAGCTTTCTTT. It codes for CASSSSGGTWTEAFF.

The rearrangement links TRBV5-6 to TRBJ1-2; TRBD1 matches 10 bases. In germline, CDR1 is SGHDT, CDR2 YYEEEE. V shed 1 base, J shed 4 bases, and the junction held 7 bases outside the gene matches. The CDR3 runs 16 residues. CDR3 sequence: CASSLSGTGASYGYTF. The CDR3 DNA reads as TGTGCCAGCAGCTTGTCCGGGACAGGGGCTTCCTATGGCTACACCTTC.

CDR3 DNA: TGTGCCAGCAGCTTTGACAGTAGCACAGATACGCAGTATTTT. As protein: CASSFDSSTDTQYF. The J gene is TRBJ2-3, the V gene TRBV7-2, with a tentative D call TRBD1 (5 bases). Germline loops: CDR1 SGHTA, CDR2 FQGNSA. The CDR3 runs 14 residues. V was shortened by 3 bases and J by 0 bases, with 7 bases between the two germline ends.

J is TRBJ2-5 and V is TRBV6-6; the match to TRBD1 covers 9 bases. From germline, CDR1 is MNHNY and CDR2 SVGAGI (reference sequence). The CDR3 length is 14 residues. J gave up 2 bases and V 6 bases, and 4 bases lay outside the gene matches. For the CDR3, the DNA is TGTGCCAGCAGCAGACAGGGGGGACAAGAGACCCAGTACTTC. Translation: CASSRQGGQETQYF.

This clone was picked up a small number of times. The J gene is TRBJ2-5, the V gene TRBV5-4; TRBD1 might be the D (5 bases). V was clipped by 0 bases and J by 3 bases, with 6 bases between them. The germline V gene has CDR1 SGHNT and CDR2 YYREEE (reference sequence). CDR3 length equals 13 residues. The CDR3 protein is CASSLDRKETQYF. In DNA form, the CDR3 reads TGTGCCAGCAGCTTGGACAGGAAAGAGACCCAGTACTTC. Full variable domain (outside the CDR3, taken from reference TRBV5-4 and TRBJ2-5): ETGVTQSPTHLIKTRGQQVTLRCSSQSGHNTVSWYQQALGQGPQFIFQYYREEENGRGNFPPRFSGLQFPNYSSELNVNALELDDSALYLCASSLDRKETQYFGPGTRLLVL.

The chain uses TRBV29-1 and TRBJ2-7; weak D call: TRBD2 (6 bases). Germline-derived CDR1 and CDR2 are SQVTM and ANQGSEA. Trimming shortened V by 7 bases and J by 7 bases, and 26 bases separated the two germline ends. This CDR3 region has 15 residues. CDR3 nucleotide sequence: TGCAGCGCAGAGCGAAGGGACTCCCGAGGTCGGGAGCAGTACTTC. Translation gives CSAERRDSRGREQYF.

The chain has TRBV12-5 and TRBJ2-1; D remains unclear. The germline gives CDR1 LGHNT, CDR2 FRNRAP. The CDR3 is 13 residues long. Trimming shortened V by 2 bases and J by 8 bases, and 10 bases separated the two germline ends. CDR3 DNA sequence: TGTGCTAGTGGTTTGATGCCCAGTTATGAGCAGTTCTTC. It yields the protein CASGLMPSYEQFF.

This clone is deemed medium-sized. The CDR3 DNA is TGTGCCAGTAGTTGGACAGGTCAGAACACTGAAGCTTTCTTT. It specifies CASSWTGQNTEAFF. J is TRBJ1-1 and V is TRBV19; 7 bases line up with TRBD1. Germline values: CDR1 LNHDA, CDR2 SQIVND (reference sequence). J lost 1 base, V lost 5 bases, and 4 bases had no gene match. The CDR3 sequence is 14 residues long.

The table lists this clone with a count of one. V usage is TRBV19 and J usage is TRBJ2-2; 7 nucleotides agree with TRBD2. Germline CDR1 and CDR2: LNHDA and SQIVND (reference sequence). This CDR3 region has 15 residues. The ends lost 5 bases at V and 1 base at J; junction bases unmatched: 4. The CDR3 DNA reads as TGTGCCAGTAGTCTTCGCGGGGGGAACACCGGGGAGCTGTTTTTT. This sequence encodes CASSLRGGNTGELFF. Full variable domain (outside the CDR3, taken from reference TRBV19 and TRBJ2-2): DGGITQSPKYLFRKEGQNVTLSCEQNLNHDAMYWYRQDPGQGLRLIYYSQIVNDFQKGDIAEGYSVSREKKESFPLTVTSAQKNPTAFYLCASSLRGGNTGELFFGEGSRLTVL.

The sample holds a few counts of this clone. This sequence joins TRBV4-3 and TRBJ2-3; a weak D match, TRBD2 (6 bases). The CDR3 is 16 residues long. Germline V gives CDR1 LGHNA, CDR2 YSLEER. With 0 bases removed from V and 4 bases from J, the gap between germline ends came to 14 bases. CDR3: CASSQDPYRLADTQYF. The CDR3 DNA is TGCGCCAGCAGCCAAGATCCCTATAGACTAGCAGATACGCAGTATTTT.

The chain employs TRBV11-2 and TRBJ2-1, with TRBD2 matching over 14 bases. Germline V gene sequence: CDR1 SGHAT, CDR2 FQNNGV. V gave up 5 bases and J gave up 0 bases; unmatched junction bases: 3. This CDR3 is 17 amino acids long. The CDR3 region is CASSLGTSGSSYNEQFF. In DNA form, the CDR3 reads TGTGCCAGCAGCCTAGGGACTAGCGGGAGCTCCTACAATGAGCAGTTCTTC. The entire variable domain, with the rest obtained from reference TRBV11-2 and TRBJ2-1, is as follows: EAGVAQSPRYKIIEKRQSVAFWCNPISGHATLYWYQQILGQGPKLLIQFQNNGVVDDSQLPKDRFSAERLKGVDSTLKIQPAKLEDSAVYLCASSLGTSGSSYNEQFFGPGTRLTVL.

The J gene is TRBJ2-7, the V gene TRBV4-2, with 11 bases lining up with TRBD2. The CDR3 is made up of 16 amino acids. Unmatched junction bases numbered 8, after V lost 5 bases and J lost 2 bases. Germline V gene lookup returns CDR1 LGHNA and CDR2 YNFKEQ. This CDR3 reads CASSARRLAGTYEQYF. Written as DNA, the CDR3 is TGTGCCAGCAGCGCCCGCCGACTAGCGGGGACCTACGAGCAGTACTTC.

This chain connects TRBV5-1 to TRBJ2-4; 10 bases agree with TRBD2. Germline CDR1 and CDR2: SGHRS and YFSETQ. Trimming removed 4 bases from V and 9 bases from J; junction bases left unmatched: 22. This CDR3 is 19 amino acids long. The CDR3 DNA is TGCGCCAGCAGCCTCTGGGGTGGTAGCGGGAGGACAGGTTCCGGCATTCAGTACTTC. Its protein product is CASSLWGGSGRTGSGIQYF. The full variable domain, with the rest looked up from reference TRBV5-1 and TRBJ2-4, is KAGVTQTPRYLIKTRGQQVTLSCSPISGHRSVSWYQQTPGQGLQFLFEYFSETQRNKGNFPGRFSGRQFSNSRSEMNVSTLELGDSALYLCASSLWGGSGRTGSGIQYFGAGTRLSVL.

This rearrangement joins TRBV29-1 to TRBJ1-2, with D uncertain. Trimming shortened V by 1 base and J by 8 bases, and 14 bases separated the two germline ends. The CDR3 sequence is 13 residues long. Germline CDR1 and CDR2: SQVTM and ANQGSEA. The CDR3 sequence: CSVEGTPLVGYTF. CDR3 in DNA: TGCAGCGTTGAAGGGACTCCCTTGGTCGGCTACACCTTC.

The CDR3 DNA reads TGTGCCAGTAGTACGACGACAGGGTTCGCCTACGAGCAGTACTTC. Translated, it gives CASSTTTGFAYEQYF. The J gene is TRBJ2-7, the V gene TRBV19; TRBD1 agrees at 7 bases. This CDR3 is built from 15 residues. V dropped 4 bases and J dropped 2; count of bases not matched to a gene: 8. Germline V gene lookup returns CDR1 LNHDA and CDR2 SQIVND (reference sequence). Looking up the rest from reference TRBV19 and TRBJ2-7 gives the full variable domain: DGGITQSPKYLFRKEGQNVTLSCEQNLNHDAMYWYRQDPGQGLRLIYYSQIVNDFQKGDIAEGYSVSREKKESFPLTVTSAQKNPTAFYLCASSTTTGFAYEQYFGPGTRLTVT.

The J gene is TRBJ1-2, the V gene TRBV30; 8 nucleotides match TRBD1. V lost 3 bases, J lost 0 bases, and 6 bases stayed unmatched. Germline loops: CDR1 GTSNPN, CDR2 SVGIG (reference sequence). The CDR3 runs 15 residues. CDR3: CAWRLQGGANYGYTF. CDR3 in DNA: TGTGCCTGGAGGCTACAGGGGGGAGCTAACTATGGCTACACCTTC.